A selection of T cell receptor beta chains follows, all from one sample in a study of control samples from healthy donors and cancer patients. Here immunoSEQ multiplex PCR was the method, and the copy in TCRdb shows in-frame clones only, minus some. The sample carries some 250,000 clones, roughly four fifths recorded once. The sample consisted of PBMCs. Source of these receptors: an older woman with lung cancer. Both conserved end residues are part of each CDR3. A D gene is named only where the DNA matches it firmly. The size entry is marked missing in some rows and otherwise reads once, few, many or a size class.

>.|TRBV7-2|TRBJ2-5|.
CASSPRLGTQETQYF
TGTGCCAGCAGCCCACGACTCGGGACCCAAGAGACCCAGTACTTC
>.|TRBV5-1|TRBJ2-7|.
CASSLEGDEQYF
TGCGCCAGCAGCCTGGAGGGGGACGAGCAGTACTTC
>.|TRBV7-9|TRBJ1-5|.
CASSPPGGRQPQHF
TGTGCCAGCAGCCCCCCGGGGGGGCGGCAGCCCCAGCATTTT
>.|TRBV19|TRBJ2-3|.
CASSFISGGSARTDTQYF
TGTGCCAGTAGTTTTATTTCAGGCGGTAGCGCTCGCACAGATACGCAGTATTTT
>.|TRBV19|TRBJ1-5|.
CASTAVSNQPQHF
TGTGCCAGTACGGCCGTTAGCAATCAGCCCCAGCATTTT
>.|TRBV4-1|TRBJ1-4|.
CASSQDSGLTNEKLFF
TGCGCCAGCAGCCAAGATTCGGGACTGACGAATGAAAAACTGTTTTTT
>.|TRBV28|TRBJ1-3|TRBD1
CASSLTGGNTIYF
TGTGCCAGCAGCCTGACAGGGGGAAACACCATATATTTT
>.|TRBV30|TRBJ2-3|.
CAWREAGSTDTQYF
TGTGCCTGGAGAGAGGCGGGTAGCACAGATACGCAGTATTTT
>.|TRBV28|TRBJ1-4|.
CASSLGTTNEKLFF
TGTGCCAGCAGCCTCGGGACAACAAATGAAAAACTGTTTTTT
>.|TRBV7-9|TRBJ2-6|TRBD1
CASSFRQGAGANVLTF
TGTGCCAGCAGCTTCCGGCAGGGGGCTGGGGCCAACGTCCTGACTTTC
>few|TRBV5-1|TRBJ2-1|TRBD2
CASSLGAGGSYNEQFF
TGCGCCAGCAGCTTGGGGGCGGGCGGGAGTTACAATGAGCAGTTCTTC
>.|TRBV5-1|TRBJ2-7|.
CASSGTLGVPEQYF
TGCGCCAGCAGCGGGACACTTGGGGTCCCCGAGCAGTACTTC
>.|TRBV7-3|TRBJ2-1|.
CASSLTGDGEQFF
TGTGCCAGCAGCTTAACGGGGGACGGCGAGCAGTTCTTC
>.|TRBV7-9|TRBJ1-3|.
CASGLAGGGSGNTIYF
TGTGCCAGCGGCTTAGCCGGAGGCGGCTCTGGAAACACCATATATTTT
>.|TRBV3-1/TRBV3-2|TRBJ2-1|TRBD2
CASQTSESYNEQFF
TGTGCCAGCCAGACTAGCGAGTCCTACAATGAGCAGTTCTTC
>few|TRBV6-1|TRBJ1-2|TRBD1
CASSGAPGAGGHGYTF
TGTGCCAGCAGTGGAGCACCGGGAGCAGGGGGGCATGGCTACACCTTC
>.|TRBV19|TRBJ2-5|TRBD2
CASSGLAGAETQYF
TGTGCCAGTAGTGGGCTAGCGGGAGCAGAGACCCAGTACTTC
>.|TRBV6-5|TRBJ1-3|TRBD1
CASSPGQGFGNTIYF
TGTGCCAGTTCACCGGGACAGGGTTTTGGAAACACCATATATTTT
>.|TRBV28|TRBJ2-1|TRBD1
CASSRQGLHEQFF
TGTGCCAGCAGTCGACAGGGGTTGCATGAGCAGTTCTTC
>.|TRBV7-9|TRBJ1-4|TRBD1
CASSRGQGRANEKLFF
TGTGCCAGCAGCCGCGGACAGGGGCGGGCTAATGAAAAACTGTTTTTT
>.|TRBV12-3/TRBV12-4|TRBJ1-1|TRBD1
CASRQGANTEAFF
TGTGCCAGTCGACAGGGCGCTAACACTGAAGCTTTCTTT
>once|TRBV18|TRBJ2-1|.
CASSPKTGARGNEQFF
TGTGCCAGCTCACCCAAGACGGGAGCGAGGGGGAATGAGCAGTTCTTC
>.|TRBV3-1/TRBV3-2|TRBJ1-2|.
CASSPPPGYETRLNYGYTF
TGTGCCAGCAGCCCCCCCCCGGGGTACGAGACAAGACTTAACTATGGCTACACCTTC
>.|TRBV28|TRBJ2-2|TRBD2
CASNTGGYTGELFF
TGTGCCAGCAACACGGGGGGATACACCGGGGAGCTGTTTTTT
>.|TRBV30|TRBJ2-5|TRBD1
CAWDRTGGRQETQYF
TGTGCCTGGGACCGGACAGGGGGGAGGCAAGAGACCCAGTACTTC
>.|TRBV19|TRBJ1-5|.
CASTPAYSNQPQHF
TGTGCCAGTACTCCTGCCTATAGCAATCAGCCCCAGCATTTT
>.|TRBV5-1|TRBJ2-7|.
CASKQQLRSYEQYF
TGCGCCAGCAAGCAACAGCTTAGATCCTACGAGCAGTACTTC
>few|TRBV5-4|TRBJ2-2|.
CASSRGRTNTGELFF
TGTGCCAGCAGCCGTGGACGGACGAACACCGGGGAGCTGTTTTTT
>.|TRBV18|TRBJ1-1|TRBD1
CASSYLTGANTEAFF
TGTGCCAGCTCTTACCTTACAGGGGCGAACACTGAAGCTTTCTTT
>once|TRBV5-1|TRBJ1-5|.
CASSLGRNQPQHF
TGCGCCAGCAGCTTGGGGCGCAATCAGCCCCAGCATTTT
>.|TRBV11-3|TRBJ2-3|.
CASSLLGGEDTQYF
TGTGCCAGCAGCTTATTGGGGGGCGAGGATACGCAGTATTTT
>.|TRBV6-5|TRBJ1-6|.
CASIEGGGPLHF
TGTGCCAGCATCGAAGGGGGGGGGCCCCTCCACTTT
>few|TRBV7-6|TRBJ2-2|TRBD2
CASSKGLAGGLSTGELFF
TGTGCCAGCAGCAAGGGACTAGCGGGAGGGTTAAGCACCGGGGAGCTGTTTTTT
>.|TRBV12-3/TRBV12-4|TRBJ1-2|.
CASSLEGPDGYTF
TGTGCCAGCAGTTTAGAAGGGCCAGACGGCTACACCTTC